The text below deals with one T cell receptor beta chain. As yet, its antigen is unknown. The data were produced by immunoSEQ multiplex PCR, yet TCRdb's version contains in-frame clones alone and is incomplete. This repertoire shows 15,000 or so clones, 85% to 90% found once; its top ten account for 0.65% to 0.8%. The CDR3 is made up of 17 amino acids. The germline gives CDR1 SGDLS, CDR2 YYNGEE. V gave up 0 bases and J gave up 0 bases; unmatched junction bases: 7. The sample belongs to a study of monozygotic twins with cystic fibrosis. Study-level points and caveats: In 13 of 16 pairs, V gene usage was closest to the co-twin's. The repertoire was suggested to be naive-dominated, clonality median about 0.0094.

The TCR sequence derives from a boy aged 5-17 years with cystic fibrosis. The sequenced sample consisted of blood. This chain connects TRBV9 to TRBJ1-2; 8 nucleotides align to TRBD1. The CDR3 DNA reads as TGTGCCAGCAGCGTAGTGCCGGGGACAGGAGCTAACTATGGCTACACCTTC. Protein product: CASSVVPGTGANYGYTF.